A selection of T cell receptor beta chains follows, all from one sample in a study of T-cell memory formation after mild COVID-19. Each CDR3 protein is one row after TCRdb ran MiXCR on the 5' RACE reads. The sample yields under 150,000 distinct CDR3 sequences, 15% to 20% seen once. The material sequenced was PBMCs or a T cell subset sorted from them (not recorded which). The receptors originated from an adult woman who had mild COVID-19 (a few samples of this study predate the infection). Cell type and time point are not known. The CDR3 runs from the conserved cysteine through the conserved F or W. A D gene is named only where the DNA matches it firmly. Clone sizes are given selectively: once, few, many, or a class where the clone is expanded.

D gene: TRBD2; V gene: TRBV15; J gene: TRBJ2-1; clone size: .; CDR3 protein: CATRRGGLAGVGNEQFF; CDR3 DNA: TGTGCCACCAGACGGGGGGGACTAGCGGGAGTTGGCAATGAGCAGTTCTTC
D gene: .; V gene: TRBV5-5; J gene: TRBJ2-1; clone size: few; CDR3 protein: CASSLISRFSYNEQFF; CDR3 DNA: TGTGCCAGCAGCCTCATTTCTCGCTTCTCCTACAATGAGCAGTTCTTC
D gene: TRBD2; V gene: TRBV5-1; J gene: TRBJ2-3; clone size: few; CDR3 protein: CASSLATSGSTDTQYF; CDR3 DNA: TGCGCCAGCAGCTTGGCGACTAGCGGGAGCACAGATACGCAGTATTTT
D gene: TRBD1; V gene: TRBV4-3; J gene: TRBJ1-1; clone size: .; CDR3 protein: CASSPRQGMNTEAFF; CDR3 DNA: TGCGCCAGCAGCCCGAGACAGGGCATGAACACTGAAGCTTTCTTT
D gene: .; V gene: TRBV3-1; J gene: TRBJ1-2; clone size: few; CDR3 protein: CASSPDGGARYTF; CDR3 DNA: TGTGCCAGCAGCCCTGACGGAGGGGCCCGCTACACCTTC
D gene: TRBD1; V gene: TRBV12-3/TRBV12-4; J gene: TRBJ1-2; clone size: .; CDR3 protein: CASSSQGAGGYTF; CDR3 DNA: TGTGCCAGCAGCTCGCAGGGGGCAGGTGGCTACACCTTC
D gene: .; V gene: TRBV12-3/TRBV12-4; J gene: TRBJ2-5; clone size: few; CDR3 protein: CASSPATYQETQYF; CDR3 DNA: TGTGCCAGCAGTCCAGCCACCTACCAAGAGACCCAGTACTTC
D gene: .; V gene: TRBV30; J gene: TRBJ1-1; clone size: .; CDR3 protein: CAWSLAVNTEAFF; CDR3 DNA: TGTGCCTGGAGTCTGGCAGTGAACACTGAAGCTTTCTTT
D gene: TRBD1; V gene: TRBV5-1; J gene: TRBJ2-3; clone size: .; CDR3 protein: CASSLVVTGGGDTQYF; CDR3 DNA: TGCGCCAGCAGCTTGGTAGTGACAGGGGGCGGGGATACGCAGTATTTT
D gene: .; V gene: TRBV12-3/TRBV12-4; J gene: TRBJ1-5; clone size: few; CDR3 protein: CASSDSFNQPQHF; CDR3 DNA: TGTGCCAGCAGTGACAGTTTCAATCAGCCCCAGCATTTT
D gene: .; V gene: TRBV30; J gene: TRBJ1-4; clone size: .; CDR3 protein: CAWNTGDATNEKLFF; CDR3 DNA: TGTGCCTGGAATACGGGAGATGCAACTAATGAAAAACTGTTTTTT
D gene: .; V gene: TRBV14; J gene: TRBJ2-1; clone size: few; CDR3 protein: CASSQVGGSWNEQFF; CDR3 DNA: TGTGCCAGCAGCCAGGTAGGGGGTTCGTGGAATGAGCAGTTCTTC
D gene: TRBD1; V gene: TRBV5-1; J gene: TRBJ2-7; clone size: few; CDR3 protein: CASSPGTGIHEQYF; CDR3 DNA: TGCGCCAGCAGCCCCGGGACAGGGATCCACGAGCAGTACTTC
D gene: TRBD1; V gene: TRBV6-6; J gene: TRBJ2-7; clone size: .; CDR3 protein: CASSTGTALPEQYF; CDR3 DNA: TGTGCCAGCAGCACCGGGACAGCCCTACCCGAGCAGTACTTC
D gene: .; V gene: TRBV7-9; J gene: TRBJ2-2; clone size: few; CDR3 protein: CASSTARFGEELFF; CDR3 DNA: TGTGCCAGCAGCACCGCGCGATTCGGAGAGGAGCTGTTTTTT
D gene: TRBD2; V gene: TRBV12-3/TRBV12-4; J gene: TRBJ2-1; clone size: .; CDR3 protein: CASTSTGTSGHEQFF; CDR3 DNA: TGTGCCAGCACCTCTACCGGGACTAGCGGGCATGAGCAGTTCTTC
D gene: .; V gene: TRBV12-3/TRBV12-4; J gene: TRBJ1-3; clone size: .; CDR3 protein: CASSSGQRRNTIYF; CDR3 DNA: TGTGCCAGCAGTTCAGGCCAAAGGAGAAACACCATATATTTT
D gene: TRBD1; V gene: TRBV11-2; J gene: TRBJ2-2; clone size: .; CDR3 protein: CASSPYRGRFGELFF; CDR3 DNA: TGTGCCAGCAGCCCATACAGGGGGCGGTTCGGGGAGCTGTTTTTT
D gene: .; V gene: TRBV6-1; J gene: TRBJ1-1; clone size: .; CDR3 protein: CASSEGRGATEAFF; CDR3 DNA: TGTGCCAGCAGTGAAGGAAGGGGTGCGACTGAAGCTTTCTTT
D gene: .; V gene: TRBV5-1; J gene: TRBJ1-1; clone size: few; CDR3 protein: CASSDGTGNTEAFF; CDR3 DNA: TGCGCCAGCAGTGATGGGACGGGGAACACTGAAGCTTTCTTT
D gene: .; V gene: TRBV19; J gene: TRBJ2-7; clone size: many; CDR3 protein: CASSIGLTGEQYF; CDR3 DNA: TGTGCCAGTAGTATAGGCCTAACGGGAGAGCAGTACTTC
D gene: .; V gene: TRBV10-3; J gene: TRBJ1-2; clone size: .; CDR3 protein: CAIRTGTEMGYTF; CDR3 DNA: TGTGCCATCAGAACCGGGACGGAGATGGGCTACACCTTC
D gene: .; V gene: TRBV15; J gene: TRBJ2-7; clone size: .; CDR3 protein: CATSRDSGTLSYEQYF; CDR3 DNA: TGTGCCACCAGCAGAGATTCCGGGACACTCTCCTACGAGCAGTACTTC
D gene: .; V gene: TRBV11-2; J gene: TRBJ2-7; clone size: many; CDR3 protein: CASSPIRHKDYEQYF; CDR3 DNA: TGTGCCAGCAGCCCAATAAGGCACAAGGATTACGAGCAGTACTTC
D gene: TRBD1; V gene: TRBV24-1; J gene: TRBJ2-2; clone size: .; CDR3 protein: CAIQGASYAGELFF; CDR3 DNA: TGTGCCATCCAGGGGGCGTCTTATGCCGGGGAGCTGTTTTTT
D gene: TRBD2; V gene: TRBV6-5; J gene: TRBJ2-1; clone size: few; CDR3 protein: CASLGLAGWGEQFF; CDR3 DNA: TGTGCCAGCCTCGGACTAGCGGGATGGGGTGAGCAGTTCTTC